Presented here are 9 T cell receptor beta chains from one specimen sequenced in a study of blood T cell repertoires in COVID-19. Sequenced by immunoSEQ multiplex PCR; TCRdb stores in-frame clones only, minus some. The table lists about 150,000 clones, roughly 80% of them singletons. Sequencing was done on a sample of peripheral blood. The receptors come from a woman over 75 with acute or convalescent COVID-19.

The chain joins TRBV5-5 to TRBJ2-2, with D perhaps matching TRBD2 (7 bases). The CDR3 runs 15 residues. Germline V gene data show CDR1 as SGHKS and CDR2 as YYEKEE (reference sequence). V shed 4 bases and J shed 6 bases, with 16 bases lying between them. For the CDR3, the DNA is TGTGCCAGCAGCACCGGGGGCGGGGGACCCGGGGAGCTGTTTTTT. It yields the protein CASSTGGGGPGELFF. The full variable domain, completed using reference TRBV5-5 and TRBJ2-2, is DAGVTQSPTHLIKTRGQQVTLRCSPISGHKSVSWYQQVLGQGPQFIFQYYEKEERGRGNFPDRFSARQFPNYSSELNVNALLLGDSALYLCASSTGGGGPGELFFGEGSRLTVL.

The V and J genes are TRBV5-4 and TRBJ1-3; TRBD1 matches at 7 bases. Germline lookup yields CDR1 SGHNT and CDR2 YYREEE (reference sequence). The CDR3 spans 13 residues. With 2 bases clipped from V and 6 bases from J, the junction kept 2 bases outside the gene matches. The CDR3 DNA reads as TGTGCCAGCAGCTTCGGACAGGCAAACACCATATATTTT. Protein: CASSFGQANTIYF.

The chain has TRBV7-2 and TRBJ1-1; maybe TRBD1 (5 bases). V was clipped by 5 bases and J by 0 bases, with 13 bases between them. CDR3 length: 15 residues. Germline V gene lookup returns CDR1 SGHTA and CDR2 FQGNSA. The chain's CDR3 is CASSLNLGVNTEAFF. In DNA, the CDR3 is TGTGCCAGCAGCCTCAATCTAGGGGTGAACACTGAAGCTTTCTTT.

This clone was found once. The V call is TRBV10-3, the J call TRBJ1-1; 7 nucleotides agree with TRBD1. There are 13 residues in the CDR3. V lost 5 bases and J lost 3; bases outside the gene matches: 3. CDR1 is ENHRY and CDR2 is SYGVKD in the germline V gene. The CDR3 reads CAISQTGDTEAFF. The CDR3 region has the DNA TGTGCCATCAGTCAAACAGGGGACACTGAAGCTTTCTTT.

This clone appeared a few times. The chain links TRBV5-1 to TRBJ1-1; D is unresolved. The germline V gene has CDR1 SGHRS and CDR2 YFSETQ. V was pared by 0 bases and J by 0 bases, with 12 bases between. This CDR3 spans 16 amino acids. The CDR3 here is CASSLVLGRLNTEAFF. CDR3 bases: TGCGCCAGCAGCTTGGTACTAGGTCGGCTGAACACTGAAGCTTTCTTT.

The chain joins TRBV28 to TRBJ2-7; D uncertain. V was pared by 8 bases and J by 4 bases, with 9 bases between. The CDR3 extends over 11 amino acids. Germline V gene sequence: CDR1 MDHEN, CDR2 SYDVKM. CDR3 coding DNA: TGTGCCAGCGGGCTGCAATACGAGCAGTACTTC. This codes for CASGLQYEQYF. Drawing the rest from reference TRBV28 and TRBJ2-7, the complete variable domain is DVKVTQSSRYLVKRTGEKVFLECVQDMDHENMFWYRQDPGLGLRLIYFSYDVKMKEKGDIPEGYSVSREKKERFSLILESASTNQTSMYLCASGLQYEQYFGPGTRLTVT.

This clone is a singleton in its sample. The V call is TRBV5-1, the J call TRBJ2-1, with D possibly being TRBD2 (5 bases). Deletions cut 10 bases from V and 3 bases from J, with 17 bases between. CDR1 and CDR2 (germline): SGHRS, YFSETQ. The CDR3 is 14 amino acids. CDR3 DNA: TGCGCCTCACAAACCCTCGCGGGCTACAATGAGCAGTTCTTC. This codes for CASQTLAGYNEQFF.

The chain recombines TRBV3-1 (or the pseudogene TRBV3-2) with TRBJ1-1; D not resolved. There are 14 residues in the CDR3. Germline V lookup: CDR1 LGHDT, CDR2 YNNKEL (reference sequence). Trimming took 3 bases from V and 0 from J, leaving 8 bases between them. The DNA of the CDR3 is TGTGCCAGCAGCCATGCTCAGGTGAACACTGAAGCTTTCTTT. Protein: CASSHAQVNTEAFF.

In its sample, this clone was seen a few times. The chain employs TRBV4-1 and TRBJ1-1; D remains ambiguous. V lost 0 bases and J lost 11, with 16 bases in between. The CDR3 consists of 14 residues. Looked up from germline, CDR1 is MGHRA and CDR2 is YSYEKL. In DNA form, the CDR3 reads TGCGCCAGCAGCCAAGAAAAGGGTCCCAGCGGGGCTTTCTTT. It yields the protein CASSQEKGPSGAFF.